A single TCR beta chain is shown here with its context. What it binds is unknown. The germline V gene has CDR1 MDHEN and CDR2 SYDVKM. V lost 7 bases, J lost 0 bases, and 15 bases lay in between. The CDR3 spans 15 residues. Only in-frame clones appear in the TCRdb table, and some are missing; sequencing was by immunoSEQ multiplex PCR. There are under 85,000 clones in the sample; around 80% occur only once, and approximately 5% lies in the top ten. These data are taken from a study of OX40 agonist ivuxolimab in advanced cancers. Study results and limitations: Average numbers of expanded clones were greater in CD8+ T cells than in CD4+.

Autoimmune disease history or systemic immunosuppression disqualified patients. The TCR was taken from an adult with an advanced solid tumor such as melanoma, head and neck, liver or kidney cancer. The sample here was CD4+ or CD8+ T cells sorted from blood, taken in a trial of the OX40 agonist ivuxolimab. The rearrangement joins TRBV28 to TRBJ1-1, with D uncertain. The CDR3 DNA reads TGTGCCAGCACCGCTAGTGGGATACTGAACACTGAAGCTTTCTTT. It encodes CASTASGILNTEAFF.